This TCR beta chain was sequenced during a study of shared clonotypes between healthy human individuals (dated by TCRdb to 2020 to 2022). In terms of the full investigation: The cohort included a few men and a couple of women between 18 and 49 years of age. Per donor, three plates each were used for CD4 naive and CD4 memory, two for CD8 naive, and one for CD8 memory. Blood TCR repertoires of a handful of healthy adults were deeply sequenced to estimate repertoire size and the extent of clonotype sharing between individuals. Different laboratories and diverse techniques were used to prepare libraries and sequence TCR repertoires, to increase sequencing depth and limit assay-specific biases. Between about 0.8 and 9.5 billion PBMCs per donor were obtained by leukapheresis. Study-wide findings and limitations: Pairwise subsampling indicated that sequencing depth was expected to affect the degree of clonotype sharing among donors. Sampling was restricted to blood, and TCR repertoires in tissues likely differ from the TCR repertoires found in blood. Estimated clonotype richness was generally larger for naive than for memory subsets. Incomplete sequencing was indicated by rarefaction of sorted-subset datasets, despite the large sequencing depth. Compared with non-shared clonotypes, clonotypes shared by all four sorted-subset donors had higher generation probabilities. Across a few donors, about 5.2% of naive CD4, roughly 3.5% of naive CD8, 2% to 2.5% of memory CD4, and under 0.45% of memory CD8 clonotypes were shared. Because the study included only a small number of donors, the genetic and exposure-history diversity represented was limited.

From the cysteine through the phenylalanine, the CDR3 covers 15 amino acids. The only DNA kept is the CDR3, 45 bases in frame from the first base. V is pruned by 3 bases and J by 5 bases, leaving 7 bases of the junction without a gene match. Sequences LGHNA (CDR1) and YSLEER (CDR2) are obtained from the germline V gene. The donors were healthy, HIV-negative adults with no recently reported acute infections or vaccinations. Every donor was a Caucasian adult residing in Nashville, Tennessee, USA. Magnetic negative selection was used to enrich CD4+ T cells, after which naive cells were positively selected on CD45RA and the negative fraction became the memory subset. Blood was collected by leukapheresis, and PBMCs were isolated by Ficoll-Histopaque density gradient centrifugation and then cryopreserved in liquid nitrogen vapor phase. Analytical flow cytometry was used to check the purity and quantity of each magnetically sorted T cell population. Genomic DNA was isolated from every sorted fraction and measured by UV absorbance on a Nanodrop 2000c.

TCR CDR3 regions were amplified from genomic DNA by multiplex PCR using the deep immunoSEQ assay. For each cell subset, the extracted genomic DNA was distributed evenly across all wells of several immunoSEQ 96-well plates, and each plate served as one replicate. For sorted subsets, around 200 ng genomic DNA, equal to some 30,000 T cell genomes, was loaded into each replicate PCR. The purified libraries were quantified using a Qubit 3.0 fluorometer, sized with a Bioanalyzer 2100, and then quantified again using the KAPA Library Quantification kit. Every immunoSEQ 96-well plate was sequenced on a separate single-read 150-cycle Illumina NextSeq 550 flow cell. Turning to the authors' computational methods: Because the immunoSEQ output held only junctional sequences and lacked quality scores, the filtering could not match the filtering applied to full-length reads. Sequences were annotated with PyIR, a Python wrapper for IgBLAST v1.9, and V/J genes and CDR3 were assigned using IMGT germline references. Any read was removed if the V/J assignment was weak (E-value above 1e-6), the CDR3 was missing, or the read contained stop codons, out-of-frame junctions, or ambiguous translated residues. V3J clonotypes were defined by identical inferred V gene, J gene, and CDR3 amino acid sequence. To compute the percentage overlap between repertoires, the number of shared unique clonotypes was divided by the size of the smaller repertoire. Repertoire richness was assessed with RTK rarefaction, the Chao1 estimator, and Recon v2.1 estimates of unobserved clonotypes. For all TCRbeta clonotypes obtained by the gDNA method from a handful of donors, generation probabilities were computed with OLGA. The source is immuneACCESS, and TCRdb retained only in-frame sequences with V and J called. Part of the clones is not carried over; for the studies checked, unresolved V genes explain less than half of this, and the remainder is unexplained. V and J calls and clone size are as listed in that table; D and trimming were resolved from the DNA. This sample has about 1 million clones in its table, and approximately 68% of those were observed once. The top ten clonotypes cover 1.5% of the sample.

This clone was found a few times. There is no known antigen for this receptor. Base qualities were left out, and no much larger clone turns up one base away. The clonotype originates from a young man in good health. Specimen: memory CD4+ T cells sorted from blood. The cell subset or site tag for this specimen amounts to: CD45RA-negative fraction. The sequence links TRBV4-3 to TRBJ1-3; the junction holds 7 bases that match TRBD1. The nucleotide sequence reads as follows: TGCGCCAGCAGCCAGACGGGACAGCCTCGAAACACCATATATTTT. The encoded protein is CASSQTGQPRNTIYF.